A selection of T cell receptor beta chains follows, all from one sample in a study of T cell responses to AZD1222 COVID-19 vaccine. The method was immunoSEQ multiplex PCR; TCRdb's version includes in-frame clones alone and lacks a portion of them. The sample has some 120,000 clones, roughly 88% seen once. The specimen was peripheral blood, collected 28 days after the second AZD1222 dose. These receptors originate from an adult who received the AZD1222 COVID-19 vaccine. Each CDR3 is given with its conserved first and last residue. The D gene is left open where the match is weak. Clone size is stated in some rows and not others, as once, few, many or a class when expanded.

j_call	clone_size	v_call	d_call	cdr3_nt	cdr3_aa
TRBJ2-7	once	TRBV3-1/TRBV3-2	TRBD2	TGTGCCAGCAGCCAAGACTGGGGGGGCGAGCAGTACTTC	CASSQDWGGEQYF
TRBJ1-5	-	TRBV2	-	TGTGCCAGCAGGAACGGGGGACTGGGTCAGCCCCAGCATTTT	CASRNGGLGQPQHF
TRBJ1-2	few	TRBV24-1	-	TGTGCCACCAGTGCTGCGGAATATGGCTACACCTTC	CATSAAEYGYTF
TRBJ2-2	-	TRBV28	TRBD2	TGTGCCAGCAGTCCCGCCGGGCGGGAGGGTATCACCGGGGAGCTGTTTTTT	CASSPAGREGITGELFF
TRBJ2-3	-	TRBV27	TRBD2	TGTGCCAGCAGCAATTCGCTAGCGGGGGGAACAGGTACGCAGTATTTT	CASSNSLAGGTGTQYF
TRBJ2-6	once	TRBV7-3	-	TGTGCCTCAGGGCCCTCTGGGGCCAACGTCCTGACTTTC	CASGPSGANVLTF
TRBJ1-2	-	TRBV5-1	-	TGCGCCAGCAGCTTGGATAAGGGCACAGCTACCTATGGCTACACCTTC	CASSLDKGTATYGYTF
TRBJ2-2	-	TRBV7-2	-	TGTGCCAGCAGGACGGGGAACACCGGGGAGCTGTTTTTT	CASRTGNTGELFF
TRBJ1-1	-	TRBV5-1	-	TGCGCCAGCAGCTTGGGGGCCCAGAGGCTCACTGAAGCTTTCTTT	CASSLGAQRLTEAFF
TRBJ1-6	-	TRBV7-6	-	TGTGCCAGCAGCTTAGCCCCACCGAGGAGCTCCTATAATTCACCCCTCCACTTT	CASSLAPPRSSYNSPLHF
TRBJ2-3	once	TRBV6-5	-	TGTGCCAGCAGAAAAGGGACTGACTACGTTACGCAGTATTTT	CASRKGTDYVTQYF
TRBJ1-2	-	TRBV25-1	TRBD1	TGTGCCAGCAGCCAAGGTGGAGGGACAGGGAGGAATGGCTACACCTTC	CASSQGGGTGRNGYTF
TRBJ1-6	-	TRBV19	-	TGTGCCAGTAGTATAAGAGGGTCCGGGAATTTTGCTTTT	CASSIRGSGNFAF
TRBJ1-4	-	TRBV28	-	TGTGCCAGCAGTTTATGGAGTGGGGGGACTAATGAAAAACTGTTTTTT	CASSLWSGGTNEKLFF
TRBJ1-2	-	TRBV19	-	TGTGCCAGTAGTATGGATAGCTATGGCTACACCTTC	CASSMDSYGYTF
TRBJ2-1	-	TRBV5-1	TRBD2	TGCGCCAGCAGCTACCTAGCGGGGGGCAGCAATGAGCAGTTCTTC	CASSYLAGGSNEQFF